This TCR beta chain was recorded in a study of blood T cell repertoires in COVID-19. The overall study: Samples came from the United States, Italy and Spain, spanning acute and convalescent COVID-19. The analysed material was cDNA or gDNA that came from T cells, B-cell-depleted T cells, or PBMCs.

As handled by the study authors: Amplification with reference gene primers provided the estimates of nucleated cell counts. Profiling relied on immunoSEQ multiplex PCR, and the TCRdb table lists in-frame clones only, not all of them. The DNA gave D and trimming, while V, J and clone size come from that table. The sample contains roughly 95,000 clones, approximately 90% of which appear only once. V shed 1 base, J shed 0 bases, and the junction held 3 bases outside the gene matches. Germline V gene lookup returns CDR1 MGHRA and CDR2 YSYEKL. The CDR3 has 16 residues. This receptor was obtained from a woman between 50 and 59 years old in a cohort sampled during active COVID-19. This chain joins TRBV4-1 and TRBJ2-5; TRBD2 matches at 9 bases. The sample taken for sequencing was peripheral blood. The CDR3 spells CASSQVGGGDQETQYF. The CDR3 nucleotides read TGCGCCAGCAGCCAAGTGGGCGGGGGGGACCAAGAGACCCAGTACTTC.